One T cell receptor beta chain is described in this entry. This sample was included in a study of T cell responses to AZD1222 COVID-19 vaccine. Generated by immunoSEQ multiplex PCR, the TCRdb table keeps only in-frame clones and is missing some. This sample has some 150,000 clones, with 70% to 90% found just once. V dropped 6 bases and J dropped 5 bases, with 13 bases sitting between them. Germline CDR1 is MNHEY and CDR2 is SMNVEV (reference sequence). The CDR3 is 13 amino acids. This chain connects TRBV27 to TRBJ2-5; no definite D call. This material consisted of peripheral blood, taken 28 days after the second AZD1222 dose. The sequence came from an adult who received the AZD1222 COVID-19 vaccine. The DNA of the CDR3 is TGTGCCAGCAGCCCCGCCGGGTGGGAGACCCAGTACTTC. This codes for CASSPAGWETQYF.